This TCR beta chain was recovered during a study of beta chain features in type 1 diabetes. At the level of the study: Sorted cells examined across all samples numbered approximately 100 million.

The entirety of the isolated RNA underwent reverse transcription, so expressed TCRB transcripts were sequenced. Assay used: immunoSEQ multiplex PCR; TCRdb lists only in-frame clones, some missing. The sample records 330,000 or so clones, around 13% being singletons. The sample holds one count of this clone. Its antigen remains unidentified. Study observations and caveats: An over-representation of cells with high TCR expression could result from cDNA sequencing. Researchers could not determine here whether HLA type influences TCRB rearrangement. Moderately but significantly shorter TCRB CDR3s were found in Type 1 diabetes patients in all four CD4+ subsets. Diminished insertions and augmented deletions at VDJ junctions characterized type 1 diabetes patients.

Sequenced: naive CD4+ T cells from blood. This clonotype originated in a woman aged 18-29 years with type 1 diabetes.

For the CDR3, the DNA is TGTGCCAGCTCACCATTTACCCAGACAGATCAGCCCCAGCATTTT. Its protein product is CASSPFTQTDQPQHF. V and J are TRBV18 and TRBJ1-5; D perhaps matches TRBD1 (5 bases). CDR3 size: 15 residues. Germline CDR1 is KGHSH and CDR2 is LQKENI. V was trimmed by 2 bases and J by 5 bases, leaving 13 bases between them.